The clone carrying this TCR beta chain was seen once. Its matching antigen is unknown. The sample comes from a study of a mutant IDH1 vaccine in newly diagnosed glioma. Study-wide context: The study started vaccination 4-6 weeks after radiotherapy alone, or with temozolomide cycles. Mean patient age was around 40 years; approximately 62% were male and 37.5% female.

Repertoires were generated with immunoSEQ multiplex PCR, while TCRdb's copy carries only in-frame clones and drops some. The sample has tens of thousands of clones; around 80% are singletons. This sample's time point: week 5, during vaccination. In every dose of vaccine, 300 ug of mutant IDH1 20-mer peptide was given alongside topical imiquimod. Broader study findings: Pseudoprogression appeared independent of alterations in top peripheral clonotypes.

This material consisted of PBMCs, taken from a glioma patient whose treatment included an IDH1 peptide vaccine. This TCR was recovered from a woman in her thirties or forties with glioma.

The DNA for the CDR3 is TGCGCCAGCAGTGAGACAGGGGAGGATGGCTACACCTTC. Amino acids: CASSETGEDGYTF. This rearrangement joins TRBV10-2 to TRBJ1-2; 7 bases line up with TRBD1. The CDR3 sequence is 13 residues long. Germline CDR1 is WSHSY and CDR2 is SAAADI. V shed 2 bases and J 6 bases; nucleotides not matched to a gene: 3.